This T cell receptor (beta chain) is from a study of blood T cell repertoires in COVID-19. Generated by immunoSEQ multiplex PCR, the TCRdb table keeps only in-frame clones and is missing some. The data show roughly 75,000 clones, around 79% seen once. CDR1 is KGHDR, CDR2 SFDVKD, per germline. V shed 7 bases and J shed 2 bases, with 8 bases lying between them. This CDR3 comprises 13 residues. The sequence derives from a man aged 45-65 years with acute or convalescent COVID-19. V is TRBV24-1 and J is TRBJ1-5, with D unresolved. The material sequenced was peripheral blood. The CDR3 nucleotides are TGTGCCACCAGCCGGGTGGGCAATCAGCCCCAGCATTTT. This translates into CATSRVGNQPQHF.